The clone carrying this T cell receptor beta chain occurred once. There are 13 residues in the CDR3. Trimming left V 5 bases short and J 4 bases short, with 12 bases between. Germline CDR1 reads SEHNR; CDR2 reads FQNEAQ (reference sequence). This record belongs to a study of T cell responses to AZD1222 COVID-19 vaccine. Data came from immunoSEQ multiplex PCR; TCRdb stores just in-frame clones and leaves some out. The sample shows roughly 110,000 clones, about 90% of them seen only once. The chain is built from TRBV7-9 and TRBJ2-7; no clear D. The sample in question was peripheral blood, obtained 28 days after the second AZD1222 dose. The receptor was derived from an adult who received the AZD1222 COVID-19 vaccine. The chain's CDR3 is CASSPTLSYEQYF. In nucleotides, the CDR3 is TGTGCCAGCAGCCCGACCCTGTCTTACGAGCAGTACTTC.